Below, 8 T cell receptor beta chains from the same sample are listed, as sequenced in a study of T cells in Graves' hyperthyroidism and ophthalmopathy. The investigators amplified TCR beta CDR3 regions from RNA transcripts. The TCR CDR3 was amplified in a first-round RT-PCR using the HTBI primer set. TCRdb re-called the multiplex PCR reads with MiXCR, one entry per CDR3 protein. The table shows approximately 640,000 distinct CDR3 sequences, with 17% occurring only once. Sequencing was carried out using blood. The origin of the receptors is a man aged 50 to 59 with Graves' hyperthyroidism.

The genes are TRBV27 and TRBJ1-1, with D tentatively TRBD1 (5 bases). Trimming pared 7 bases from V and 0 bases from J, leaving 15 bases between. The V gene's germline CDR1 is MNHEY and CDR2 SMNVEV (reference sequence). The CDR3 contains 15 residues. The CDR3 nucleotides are TGTGCCAGCAAGAGACAGCCGACAATGAACACTGAAGCTTTCTTT. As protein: CASKRQPTMNTEAFF.

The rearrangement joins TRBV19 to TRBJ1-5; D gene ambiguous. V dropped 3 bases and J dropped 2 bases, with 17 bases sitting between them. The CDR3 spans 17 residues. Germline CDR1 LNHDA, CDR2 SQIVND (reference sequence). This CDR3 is CASSMEVGRMGNQPQHF. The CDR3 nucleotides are TGTGCCAGTAGTATGGAGGTAGGCAGGATGGGCAATCAGCCCCAGCATTTT.

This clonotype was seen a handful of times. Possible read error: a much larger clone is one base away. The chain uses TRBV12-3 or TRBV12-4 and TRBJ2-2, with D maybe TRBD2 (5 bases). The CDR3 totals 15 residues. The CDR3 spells CASSFRSSNTGKLFF. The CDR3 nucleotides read TGTGCCAGCAGTTTTAGGTCCAGTAACACCGGGAAGCTGTTTTTT.

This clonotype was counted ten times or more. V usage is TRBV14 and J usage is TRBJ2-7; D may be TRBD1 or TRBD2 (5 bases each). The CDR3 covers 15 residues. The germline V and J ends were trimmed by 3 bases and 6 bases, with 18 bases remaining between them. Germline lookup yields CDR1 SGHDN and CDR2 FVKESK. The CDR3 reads CASSHGTPGSIEQYF. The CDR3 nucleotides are TGTGCCAGCAGCCACGGGACGCCGGGGTCTATCGAGCAGTACTTC.

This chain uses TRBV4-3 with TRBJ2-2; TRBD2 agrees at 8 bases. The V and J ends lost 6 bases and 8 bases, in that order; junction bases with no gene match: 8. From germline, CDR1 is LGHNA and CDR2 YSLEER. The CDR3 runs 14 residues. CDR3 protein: CASRPREREGELFF. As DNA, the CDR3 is TGCGCCAGCAGACCAAGGGAGCGGGAGGGGGAGCTGTTTTTT.

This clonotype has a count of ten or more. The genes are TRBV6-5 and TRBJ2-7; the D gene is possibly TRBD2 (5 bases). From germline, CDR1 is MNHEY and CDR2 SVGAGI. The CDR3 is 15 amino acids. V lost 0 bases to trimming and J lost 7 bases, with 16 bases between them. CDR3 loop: CASSYSLGGLGEQYF. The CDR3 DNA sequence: TGTGCCAGCAGTTACTCGCTAGGAGGTCTTGGTGAGCAGTACTTC.

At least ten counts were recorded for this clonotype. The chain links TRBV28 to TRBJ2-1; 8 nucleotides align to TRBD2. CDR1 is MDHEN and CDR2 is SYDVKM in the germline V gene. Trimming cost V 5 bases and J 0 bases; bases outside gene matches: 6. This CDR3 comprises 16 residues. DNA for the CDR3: TGTGCCAGCAGTGATACTAGCGGAAGCTCCTACAATGAGCAGTTCTTC. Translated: CASSDTSGSSYNEQFF.

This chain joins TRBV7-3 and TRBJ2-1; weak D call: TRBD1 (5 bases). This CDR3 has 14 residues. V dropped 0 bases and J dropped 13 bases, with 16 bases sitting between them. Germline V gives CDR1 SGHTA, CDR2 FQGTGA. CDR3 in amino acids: CASSLTFGGQQQFF. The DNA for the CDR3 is TGTGCCAGCAGCTTAACCTTCGGTGGACAACAACAGTTCTTC.